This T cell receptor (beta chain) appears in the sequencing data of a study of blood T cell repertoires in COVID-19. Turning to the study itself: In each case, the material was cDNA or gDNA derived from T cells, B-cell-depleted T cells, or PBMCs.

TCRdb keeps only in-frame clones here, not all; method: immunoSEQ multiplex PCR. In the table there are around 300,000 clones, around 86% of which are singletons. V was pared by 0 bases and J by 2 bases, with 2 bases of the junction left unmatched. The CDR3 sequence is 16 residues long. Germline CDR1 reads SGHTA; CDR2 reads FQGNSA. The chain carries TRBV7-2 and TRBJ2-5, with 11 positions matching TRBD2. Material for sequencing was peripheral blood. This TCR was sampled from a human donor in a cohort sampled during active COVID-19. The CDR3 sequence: CASSLALAGGQETQYF. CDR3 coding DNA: TGTGCCAGCAGCTTAGCCCTAGCGGGAGGACAAGAGACCCAGTACTTC.